This T cell receptor beta chain was sequenced in a study of cytomegalovirus exposure and HLA in healthy donors. This PCR relied on a set of 60 Vbeta primers and 13 Jbeta primers. Profiled with immunoSEQ multiplex PCR; TCRdb holds only in-frame clones, not every one. The table has roughly 160,000 clones, roughly 84% seen once. Sequenced: PBMCs. This TCR derives from a man aged 25 to 40 in good health and CMV-seropositive.

The CDR3, as DNA: TGTGCCAGCGACGAGGATTCCTATGGCTACACCTTC. As protein: CASDEDSYGYTF. The chain joins TRBV2 to TRBJ1-2; D remains ambiguous. V was shortened by 8 bases and J by 4 bases, with 11 bases between the two germline ends. The CDR3 extends over 12 amino acids. Germline CDR1 and CDR2: SNHLY and FYNNEI. The full variable domain, rest sourced from reference TRBV2 and TRBJ1-2, is EPEVTQTPSHQVTQMGQEVILRCVPISNHLYFYWYRQILGQKVEFLVSFYNNEISEKSEIFDDQFSVERPDGSNFTLKIRSTKLEDSAMYFCASDEDSYGYTFGSGTRLTVV.